The 25 T cell receptor beta chains given below trace back to one sample, sequenced in a study of blood T cells in healthy people across ages. The authors ran a second PCR of 7 to 11 cycles using a sample-barcoded 5' primer and a J-beta primer mix. A single record per CDR3 protein comes from TCRdb applying MiXCR to the 5' RACE reads. The table has 800,000 to 950,000 distinct CDR3 sequences, roughly 29% seen once. These same data were also listed under a study on T cells of mothers and their children.

What was sequenced was blood. Receptor source: a woman aged 40 to 50 in good health.

CDR3 region: CASSETAGVVTGELFF. CDR3 bases: TGTGCCAGCAGTGAAACTGCGGGGGTGGTCACCGGGGAGCTGTTTTTT. This chain connects TRBV6-1 to TRBJ2-2; TRBD2 matches at 7 bases. CDR3 length: 16 residues. Germline V CDR1 and CDR2: MNHNS, SASEGT. J was trimmed by 4 bases and V by 2 bases; bases with no gene match: 7.

This clonotype has more than one count but fewer than ten. The J gene is TRBJ1-1, the V gene TRBV6-5; no firm D call. CDR1 is MNHEY, CDR2 SVGAGI, per germline. V dropped 6 bases and J dropped 1 base, with 12 bases sitting between them. This CDR3 region has 14 residues. The CDR3 DNA sequence: TGTGCCAGCAGCTCGACGCGACGGAACACTGAAGCTTTCTTT. It specifies CASSSTRRNTEAFF.

This clonotype was observed many times. The chain is built from TRBV5-5 and TRBJ2-6, with D perhaps matching TRBD2 (6 bases). This CDR3 spans 15 amino acids. Germline-derived CDR1 and CDR2 are SGHKS and YYEKEE (reference sequence). V dropped 0 bases and J dropped 9 bases, with 13 bases sitting between them. The CDR3 nucleotides are TGTGCCAGCAGCTTGGGCGGGGCCGGGAGCAACGTCCTGACTTTC. Amino acids: CASSLGGAGSNVLTF.

This clonotype showed up many times. This could be a read error, since a much larger clone is one nucleotide away. The rearrangement joins TRBV14 to TRBJ2-7; the D is unclear. The CDR3 is 11 residues long. Looked up from germline, CDR1 is SGHDN and CDR2 is FVKESK. The V gene lost 1 base and the J gene lost 6 bases, with 4 bases spanning the gap. The CDR3 DNA reads as TGTGCCAGCAGCCAAGGTACCGAGCAGTACTTC. It yields the protein CASSQGTEQYF.

This clonotype was observed a handful of times. This clone may be a read error of a much larger clone one base away. This rearrangement joins TRBV11-2 to TRBJ1-1; D uncertain. Germline assignment: CDR1 SGHAT and CDR2 FQNNGV. This CDR3 is built from 16 residues. Here the CDR3 DNA reads TGTGCCAGCAGCTTAGGAGAGTGGGCAGCGAACATTGAAGCTTTCTTT. Amino acid sequence: CASSLGEWAANIEAFF.

Ten or more counts support this clonotype. The gene calls are TRBV12-3 or TRBV12-4 and TRBJ2-7, with D possibly TRBD1 on 5 matching bases. The CDR3 spans 14 residues. Trimming cost V 7 bases and J 0 bases, with 13 bases left between them. The CDR3 protein is CASKRQMSSYEQYF. The CDR3 coding sequence is TGTGCCAGCAAACGACAGATGAGCTCCTACGAGCAGTACTTC.

The sample holds a few counts of this clonotype. This chain connects TRBV7-6 to TRBJ1-2, with TRBD1 as a possible D gene (5 bases). Per the germline V gene, CDR1 is SGHVS and CDR2 is FNYEAQ. The CDR3 covers 15 residues. V was clipped by 1 base and J by 8 bases, with 17 bases between them. The CDR3 nucleotides are TGTGCCAGCAGCTTAGTGGGGGACGGGTCTGAAGGCTACACCTTC. Translation gives CASSLVGDGSEGYTF.

In its sample, this clonotype was seen a few times. The gene calls are TRBV10-3 and TRBJ1-5; 9 bases match TRBD1. Germline loops: CDR1 ENHRY, CDR2 SYGVKD. The CDR3 has 13 residues. The ends lost 8 bases at V and 10 bases at J; junction bases unmatched: 9. The CDR3 coding sequence is TGTGCCATCGGCCGGGACAGGGACCGCCCCCAGCATTTT. Translated, it gives CAIGRDRDRPQHF.

The chain combines TRBV27 with TRBJ2-5, with D possibly being TRBD2 (6 bases). The CDR3 is 15 amino acids. Between the trimmed V and J ends, which lost 5 bases and 5 bases, there was a span of 18 bases. Germline lookup yields CDR1 MNHEY and CDR2 SMNVEV (reference sequence). The DNA for the CDR3 is TGTGCCAGCAGTCCGGGACTGCACCTCCAGGAGACCCAGTACTTC. This encodes CASSPGLHLQETQYF.

The J gene is TRBJ2-1, the V gene TRBV7-2; TRBD2 matches 11 bases. Germline V gives CDR1 SGHTA, CDR2 FQGNSA. This CDR3 is built from 17 residues. With V trimmed by 0 bases and J by 7 bases, 8 bases remained unmatched. As DNA, the CDR3 is TGTGCCAGCAGCTTAGCGAACCTAGCGGGAGGTCGTAATGAGCAGTTCTTC. Its translation: CASSLANLAGGRNEQFF.

This clonotype appeared a few times. The chain carries TRBV25-1 and TRBJ1-2, with D tentatively TRBD1 (5 bases). Trimming cost V 4 bases and J 8 bases, with 11 bases left between them. From germline, CDR1 is MGHDK and CDR2 SYGVNS. The CDR3 is 12 amino acids. The CDR3 DNA follows: TGTGCCAGCAGTGTCGACGGGGGAGGCTACACCTTC. Its protein product is CASSVDGGGYTF.

This clonotype was observed a few times. The chain uses TRBV6-5 and TRBJ1-1; D is perhaps TRBD1 (5 bases). Germline V gene sequence: CDR1 MNHEY, CDR2 SVGAGI. The germline V and J ends were trimmed by 8 bases and 1 base, with 14 bases remaining between them. The CDR3 is 14 amino acids. Here the CDR3 DNA reads TGTGCCAGCGGAGAGGGCGGGGGGAACACTGAAGCTTTCTTT. It is translated as CASGEGGGNTEAFF.

V usage is TRBV5-1 and J usage is TRBJ2-5; possible D gene TRBD1, 5 bases. Matching the DNA end better, TRBJ2-7 makes the J call doubtful. Germline lookup yields CDR1 SGHRS and CDR2 YFSETQ. This CDR3 region has 16 residues. Here the CDR3 DNA reads TGCGCCAGCAGCTTGACGCAGGGTACGGCTACGAACGAGCAGTACTTC. Translated, it gives CASSLTQGTATNEQYF.

This clonotype was seen a handful of times. V gene TRBV28 combines with J gene TRBJ1-1, with 8 positions matching TRBD1. The CDR3 loop spans 15 amino acids. The germline CDR1 and CDR2 sequences are MDHEN and SYDVKM. V shed 6 bases and J 1 base; nucleotides not matched to a gene: 7. CDR3 sequence: CASSLFDRGNTEAFF. DNA of the CDR3: TGTGCCAGCAGCCTTTTCGACAGGGGGAACACTGAAGCTTTCTTT.

This clonotype was seen a handful of times. This chain uses TRBV6-1 with TRBJ2-1, with 11 positions matching TRBD2. Germline-derived CDR1 and CDR2 are MNHNS and SASEGT. CDR3 size: 17 residues. V dropped 10 bases and J dropped 0; count of bases not matched to a gene: 11. CDR3 DNA: TGTGCCAACCCACTAGCGGGGGCGAAGAGCTCCTACAATGAGCAGTTCTTC. Translation: CANPLAGAKSSYNEQFF.

This clonotype was counted between two and nine times. V gene TRBV3-1 combines with J gene TRBJ2-1, with D tentatively TRBD2 (6 bases). This CDR3 has 15 residues. Between the trimmed V and J ends, which lost 1 base and 13 bases, there was a span of 20 bases. Germline assignment: CDR1 LGHDT and CDR2 YNNKEL (reference sequence). In nucleotides, the CDR3 is TGTGCCAGCAGCCAAGTGGAGGGTACCGGGGAGCGACAGTTCTTC. Encoded protein: CASSQVEGTGERQFF.

This clonotype came up a few times. J is TRBJ2-7 and V is TRBV5-1; the D is unclear. Germline CDR1 is SGHRS and CDR2 is YFSETQ. V was shortened by 4 bases and J by 2 bases, with 13 bases between the two germline ends. This CDR3 has 14 amino acids. CDR3 in DNA: TGCGCCAGCAGCCGTACCACAGCCGCCTACGAGCAGTACTTC. Amino acid sequence: CASSRTTAAYEQYF. The whole variable domain, remainder taken from reference TRBV5-1 and TRBJ2-7, is KAGVTQTPRYLIKTRGQQVTLSCSPISGHRSVSWYQQTPGQGLQFLFEYFSETQRNKGNFPGRFSGRQFSNSRSEMNVSTLELGDSALYLCASSRTTAAYEQYFGPGTRLTVT.

The chain carries TRBV11-2 and TRBJ2-1; D gene ambiguous. CDR1 SGHAT and CDR2 FQNNGV come from the germline V gene. The length of the CDR3 is 14 residues. The ends were cut back, 6 bases at V and 2 bases at J, with 11 bases in the middle. In DNA, the CDR3 is TGTGCCAGCAGGAGAAGTGGGACCTACAATGAGCAGTTCTTC. Its translation: CASRRSGTYNEQFF.

This clonotype was counted many times. V gene TRBV14 combines with J gene TRBJ2-1; D unclear. Germline V CDR1 and CDR2: SGHDN, FVKESK. The CDR3 has 15 residues. V lost 0 bases, J lost 6 bases, and 12 bases lay in between. CDR3 sequence: CASSQDSGSRNEQFF. The CDR3 bases are TGTGCCAGCAGCCAAGATTCTGGCAGTCGCAATGAGCAGTTCTTC.

This clonotype was counted many times. This chain joins TRBV7-2 and TRBJ2-7; D is unclear. From germline, CDR1 is SGHTA and CDR2 FQGNSA. This CDR3 is built from 13 residues. The germline V and J ends were trimmed by 3 bases and 6 bases, with 12 bases remaining between them. Written as DNA, the CDR3 is TGTGCCAGCAGCTTTACCCGGATAAGCGAGCAGTACTTC. Protein product: CASSFTRISEQYF.

Ten or more counts support this clonotype. This chain connects TRBV7-3 to TRBJ2-7, with unresolved D. Trimming took off 5 bases at V and 7 bases at J, with 15 bases between the two ends. This CDR3 is built from 13 residues. Looked up from germline, CDR1 is SGHTA and CDR2 is FQGTGA. The CDR3 spells CASSTRQGEEQYF. CDR3 coding DNA: TGTGCCAGCAGCACCCGACAAGGCGAGGAGCAGTACTTC.

This clonotype has at least ten counts. The J gene is TRBJ2-3, the V gene TRBV3-2; the table assigns TRBD1, which was not confirmed against the DNA. TRBV3-2 is annotated as a pseudogene. The CDR3 has 13 residues. The CDR3 nucleotides are TGTGCCAGCAGCCACAGGGGCACAGATACGCAGTATTTT. This gives the protein CASSHRGTDTQYF.

This clonotype appeared a few times. The chain links TRBV2 to TRBJ2-7, with TRBD2 as a possible D gene (6 bases). Trimming took 3 bases from V and 4 from J, leaving 13 bases between them. The CDR3 covers 14 residues. The germline gives CDR1 SNHLY, CDR2 FYNNEI. CDR3 bases: TGTGCCAGCAGTGAGGGACTCTTTACTTACGAGCAGTACTTC. This sequence encodes CASSEGLFTYEQYF.

This clonotype was observed a handful of times. V and J are TRBV7-3 and TRBJ2-3; 9 bases are shared with TRBD1. The ends lost 3 bases at V and 2 bases at J; junction bases unmatched: 3. CDR1 is SGHTA, CDR2 FQGTGA, per germline. The CDR3 is made up of 15 amino acids. CDR3 in DNA: TGTGCCAGCAGCTTTGGACAGGGGAACACAGATACGCAGTATTTT. Its protein product is CASSFGQGNTDTQYF.

With respect to this clonotype: This could be a read error, since a much larger clone is one nucleotide away. The CDR3 DNA sequence: TGCAGTGCCCTGTGGGGCGGATCTACGGGAGAGACCCAGTACTTC. Protein product: CSALWGGSTGETQYF. The chain links TRBV20-1 to TRBJ2-5; possible D gene TRBD1, 5 bases. The CDR3 extends over 15 amino acids. The V end was cut by 6 bases, the J end by 4 bases, with 21 bases between. In germline, CDR1 is DFQATT, CDR2 SNEGSKA (reference sequence).